The following is a T cell receptor beta chain sequence with its context. Its target is unknown. TCRdb itself ran the 5' RACE reads through MiXCR, one entry per CDR3 protein. The sample has 150,000 or so distinct CDR3 sequences, around a third seen once. These data belong to a study of CD8 T cells in ankylosing spondylitis. This CDR3 is built from 15 residues. V lost 6 bases and J lost 6; bases outside the gene matches: 10. Points from the study as a whole: Relatively scarce in peripheral blood, disease-linked clones were CD8+. A TCR beta motif of eight highly homologous variants appeared characteristic of ankylosing spondylitis blood. Prior work had noted some motif variants in reactive arthritis blood and synovial fluid. Matched ankylosing spondylitis synovial fluid reportedly showed significant enrichment of disease-linked clones.

Input material: synovial fluid, either unsorted or a sorted T cell fraction (not recorded which). This TCR came from a male donor with ankylosing spondylitis. The chain recombines TRBV12-3 or TRBV12-4 with TRBJ2-5; 10 bases are a match to TRBD2. CDR3: CASRTEAGGGKTQYF. DNA for the CDR3: TGTGCCAGCAGAACCGAAGCGGGAGGGGGTAAGACCCAGTACTTC.